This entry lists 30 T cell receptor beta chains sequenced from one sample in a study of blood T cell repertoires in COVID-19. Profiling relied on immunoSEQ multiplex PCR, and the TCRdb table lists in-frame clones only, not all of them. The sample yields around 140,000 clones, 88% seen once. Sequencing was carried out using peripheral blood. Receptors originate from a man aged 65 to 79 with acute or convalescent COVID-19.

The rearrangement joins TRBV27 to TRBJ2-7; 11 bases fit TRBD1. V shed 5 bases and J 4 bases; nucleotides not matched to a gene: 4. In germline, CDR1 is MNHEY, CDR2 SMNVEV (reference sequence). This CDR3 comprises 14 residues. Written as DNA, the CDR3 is TGTGCCAGCAGTGCGGACAGGGGGCGGTACGAGCAGTACTTC. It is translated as CASSADRGRYEQYF.

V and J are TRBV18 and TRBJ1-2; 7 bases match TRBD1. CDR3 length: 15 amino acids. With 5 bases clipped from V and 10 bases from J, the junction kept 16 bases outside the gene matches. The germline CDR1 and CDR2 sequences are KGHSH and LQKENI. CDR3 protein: CASSSALFGQGDYTF. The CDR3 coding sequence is TGTGCCAGCTCATCCGCCCTGTTCGGCCAGGGGGACTACACCTTC.

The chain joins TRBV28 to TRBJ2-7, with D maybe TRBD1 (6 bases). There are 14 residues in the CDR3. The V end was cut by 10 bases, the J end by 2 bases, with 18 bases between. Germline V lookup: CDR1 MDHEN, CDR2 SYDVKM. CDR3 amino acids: CATLDSSNPYEQYF. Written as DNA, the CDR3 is TGTGCCACCCTGGACAGTTCGAACCCCTACGAGCAGTACTTC.

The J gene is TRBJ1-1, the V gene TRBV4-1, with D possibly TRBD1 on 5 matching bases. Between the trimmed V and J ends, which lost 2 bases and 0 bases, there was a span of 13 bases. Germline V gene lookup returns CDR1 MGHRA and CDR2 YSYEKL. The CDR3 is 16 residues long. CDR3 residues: CASSQSRAFMNTEAFF. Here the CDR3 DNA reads TGCGCCAGCAGCCAAAGCAGGGCCTTTATGAACACTGAAGCTTTCTTT.

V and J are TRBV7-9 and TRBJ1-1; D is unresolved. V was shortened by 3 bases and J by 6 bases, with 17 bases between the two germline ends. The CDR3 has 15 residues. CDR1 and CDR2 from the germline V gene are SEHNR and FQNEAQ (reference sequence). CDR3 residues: CASSLPQTSSPEAFF. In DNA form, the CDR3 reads TGTGCCAGCAGCTTGCCACAGACCTCTTCGCCTGAAGCTTTCTTT.

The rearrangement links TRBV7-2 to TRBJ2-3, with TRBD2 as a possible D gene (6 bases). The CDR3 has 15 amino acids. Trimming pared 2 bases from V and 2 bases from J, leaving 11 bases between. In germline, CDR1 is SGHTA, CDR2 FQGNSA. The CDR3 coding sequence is TGTGCCAGCAGCTTATCGGCGGGGCTCACAGATACGCAGTATTTT. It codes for CASSLSAGLTDTQYF.

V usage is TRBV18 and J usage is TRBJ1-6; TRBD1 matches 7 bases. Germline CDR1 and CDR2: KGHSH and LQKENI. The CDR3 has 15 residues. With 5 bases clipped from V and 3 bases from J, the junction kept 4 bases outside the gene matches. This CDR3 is CASSDRDSYNSPLHF. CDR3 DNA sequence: TGTGCCAGCTCAGACCGGGACAGCTATAATTCACCCCTCCACTTT.

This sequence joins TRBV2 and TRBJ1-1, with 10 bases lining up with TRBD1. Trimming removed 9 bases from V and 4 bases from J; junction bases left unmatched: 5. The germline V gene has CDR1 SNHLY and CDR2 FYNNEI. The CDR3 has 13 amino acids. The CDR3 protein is CASHRTGGTEAFF. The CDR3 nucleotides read TGTGCCAGTCATAGGACAGGGGGCACTGAAGCTTTCTTT. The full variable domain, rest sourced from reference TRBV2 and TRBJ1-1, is EPEVTQTPSHQVTQMGQEVILRCVPISNHLYFYWYRQILGQKVEFLVSFYNNEISEKSEIFDDQFSVERPDGSNFTLKIRSTKLEDSAMYFCASHRTGGTEAFFGQGTRLTVV.

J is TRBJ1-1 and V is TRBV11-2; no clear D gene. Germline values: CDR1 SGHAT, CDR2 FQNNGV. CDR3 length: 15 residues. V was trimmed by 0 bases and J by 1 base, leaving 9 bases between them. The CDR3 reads CASSLDYGRNTEAFF. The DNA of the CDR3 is TGTGCCAGCAGCTTAGATTATGGTAGGAACACTGAAGCTTTCTTT.

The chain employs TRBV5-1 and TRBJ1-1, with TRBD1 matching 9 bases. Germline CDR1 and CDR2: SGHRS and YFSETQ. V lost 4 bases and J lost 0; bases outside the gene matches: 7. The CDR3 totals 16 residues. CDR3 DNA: TGCGCCAGCAGCCTGGCGGGACAGGGAATGAACACTGAAGCTTTCTTT. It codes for CASSLAGQGMNTEAFF.

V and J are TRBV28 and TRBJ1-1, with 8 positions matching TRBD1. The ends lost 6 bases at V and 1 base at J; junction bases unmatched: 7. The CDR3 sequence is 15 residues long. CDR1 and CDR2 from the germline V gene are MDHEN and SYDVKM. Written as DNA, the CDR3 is TGTGCCAGCAGAGGACAGGGAGAAGGGAACACTGAAGCTTTCTTT. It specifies CASRGQGEGNTEAFF.

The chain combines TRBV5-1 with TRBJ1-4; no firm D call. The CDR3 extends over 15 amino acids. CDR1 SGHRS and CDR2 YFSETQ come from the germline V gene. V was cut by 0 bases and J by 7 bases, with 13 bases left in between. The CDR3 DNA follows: TGCGCCAGCAGCTTGGGGGGAGGAGGTGGTGAAAAACTGTTTTTT. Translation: CASSLGGGGGEKLFF.

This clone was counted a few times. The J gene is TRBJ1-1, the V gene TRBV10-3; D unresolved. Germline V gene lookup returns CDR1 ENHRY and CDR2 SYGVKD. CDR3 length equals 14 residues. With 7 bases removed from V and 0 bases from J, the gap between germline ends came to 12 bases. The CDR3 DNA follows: TGTGCCATCACAGCGGACTGGGTGAACACTGAAGCTTTCTTT. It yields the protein CAITADWVNTEAFF.

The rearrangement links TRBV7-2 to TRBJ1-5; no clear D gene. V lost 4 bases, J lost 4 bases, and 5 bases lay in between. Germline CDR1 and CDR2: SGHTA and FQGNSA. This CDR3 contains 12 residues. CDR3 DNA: TGTGCCAGCAGCTCACTAAATCAGCCCCAGCATTTT. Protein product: CASSSLNQPQHF.

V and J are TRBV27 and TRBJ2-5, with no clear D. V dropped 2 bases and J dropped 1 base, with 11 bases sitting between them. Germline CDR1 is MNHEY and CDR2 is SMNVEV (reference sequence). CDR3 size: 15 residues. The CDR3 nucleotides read TGTGCCAGCAGTTTAACCCGCGGCAGCCAAGAGACCCAGTACTTC. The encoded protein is CASSLTRGSQETQYF.

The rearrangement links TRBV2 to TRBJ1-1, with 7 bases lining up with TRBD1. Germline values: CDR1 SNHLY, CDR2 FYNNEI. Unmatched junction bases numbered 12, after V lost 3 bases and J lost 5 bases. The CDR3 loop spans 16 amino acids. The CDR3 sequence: CASSEGPGGSVTEAFF. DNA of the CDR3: TGTGCCAGCAGTGAGGGACCAGGGGGATCGGTTACTGAAGCTTTCTTT.

The CDR3 DNA reads TGTGCCAGTAGGGATAGCGGGGGCACAGATACGCAGTATTTT. This sequence encodes CASRDSGGTDTQYF. V usage is TRBV19 and J usage is TRBJ2-3; 8 bases are a match to TRBD2. The CDR3 consists of 14 residues. Germline V CDR1 and CDR2: LNHDA, SQIVND (reference sequence). Trimming at V came to 6 bases and at J to 1 base, leaving 3 bases not matched to a gene.

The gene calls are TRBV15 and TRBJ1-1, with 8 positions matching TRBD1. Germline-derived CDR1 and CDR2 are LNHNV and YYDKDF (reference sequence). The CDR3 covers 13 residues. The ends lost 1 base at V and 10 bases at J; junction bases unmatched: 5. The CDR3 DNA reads TGTGCCACCAGCAGAGGACAGGGGTATCGAGCTTTCTTT. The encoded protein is CATSRGQGYRAFF.

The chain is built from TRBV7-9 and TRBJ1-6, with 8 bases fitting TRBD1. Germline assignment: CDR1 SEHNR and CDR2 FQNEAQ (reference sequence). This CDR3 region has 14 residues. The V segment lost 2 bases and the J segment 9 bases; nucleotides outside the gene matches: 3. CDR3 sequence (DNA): TGTGCCAGCAGCTTAACAGGGGGTCGTTCACCCCTCCACTTT. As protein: CASSLTGGRSPLHF.

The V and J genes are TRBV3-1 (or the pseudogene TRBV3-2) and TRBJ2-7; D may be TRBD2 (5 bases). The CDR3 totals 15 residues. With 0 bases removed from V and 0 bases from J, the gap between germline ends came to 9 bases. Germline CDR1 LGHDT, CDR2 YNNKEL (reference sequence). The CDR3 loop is CASSQDSGSSYEQYF. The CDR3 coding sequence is TGTGCCAGCAGCCAAGACTCTGGGAGCTCCTACGAGCAGTACTTC.

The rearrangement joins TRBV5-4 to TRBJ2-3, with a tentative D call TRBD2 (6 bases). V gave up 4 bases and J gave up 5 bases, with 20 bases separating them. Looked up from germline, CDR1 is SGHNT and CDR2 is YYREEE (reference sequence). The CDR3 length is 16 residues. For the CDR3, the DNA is TGTGCCAGCAGCCTCACGCGGGGCGGGGTGTTAGATACGCAGTATTTT. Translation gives CASSLTRGGVLDTQYF.

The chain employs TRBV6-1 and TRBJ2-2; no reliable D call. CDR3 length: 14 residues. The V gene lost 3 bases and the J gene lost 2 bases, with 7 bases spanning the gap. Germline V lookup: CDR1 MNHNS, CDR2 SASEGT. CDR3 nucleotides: TGTGCCAGCAGTGAGGCAGTAAACACCGGGGAGCTGTTTTTT. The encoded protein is CASSEAVNTGELFF.

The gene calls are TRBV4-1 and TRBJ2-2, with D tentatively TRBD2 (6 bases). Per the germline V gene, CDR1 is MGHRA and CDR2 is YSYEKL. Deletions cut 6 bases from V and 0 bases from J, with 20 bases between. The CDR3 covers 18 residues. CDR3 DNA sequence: TGCGCCAGCAGACGTCAGGACGGGGGAGCCTCGAACACCGGGGAGCTGTTTTTT. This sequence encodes CASRRQDGGASNTGELFF.

The CDR3 DNA is TGCGCCAGCAGTTTTCAGGGCCCTGCCCCCGAAAAACTGTTTTTT. Protein sequence: CASSFQGPAPEKLFF. The chain joins TRBV5-1 to TRBJ1-4; weak D call: TRBD1 (5 bases). This CDR3 region has 15 residues. Deletions cut 5 bases from V and 8 bases from J, with 19 bases between. The germline CDR1 and CDR2 sequences are SGHRS and YFSETQ. Looking up the rest from reference TRBV5-1 and TRBJ1-4 gives the full variable domain: KAGVTQTPRYLIKTRGQQVTLSCSPISGHRSVSWYQQTPGQGLQFLFEYFSETQRNKGNFPGRFSGRQFSNSRSEMNVSTLELGDSALYLCASSFQGPAPEKLFFGSGTQLSVL.

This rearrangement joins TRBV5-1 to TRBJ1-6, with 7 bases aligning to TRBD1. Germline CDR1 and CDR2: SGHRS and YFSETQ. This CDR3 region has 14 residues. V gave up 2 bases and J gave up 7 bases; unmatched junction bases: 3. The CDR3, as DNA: TGCGCCAGCAGCTTAGAACAGGGGAATTCACCCCTCCACTTT. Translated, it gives CASSLEQGNSPLHF.

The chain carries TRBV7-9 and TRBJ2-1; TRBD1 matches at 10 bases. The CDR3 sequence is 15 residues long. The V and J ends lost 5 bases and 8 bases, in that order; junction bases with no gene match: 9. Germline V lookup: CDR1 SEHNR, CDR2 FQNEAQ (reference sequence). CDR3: CASSRGQGLFDEQFF. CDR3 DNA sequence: TGTGCCAGCAGCCGGGGACAGGGGTTATTTGATGAGCAGTTCTTC.

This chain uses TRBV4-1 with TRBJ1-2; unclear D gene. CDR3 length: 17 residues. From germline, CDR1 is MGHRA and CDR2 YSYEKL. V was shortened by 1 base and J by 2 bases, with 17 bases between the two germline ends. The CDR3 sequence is CASSQGSVATQNYGYTF. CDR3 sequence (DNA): TGCGCCAGCAGCCAAGGTTCGGTCGCGACTCAAAACTATGGCTACACCTTC.

The CDR3 protein is CASSPGHSRSYEQYF. The CDR3 DNA reads TGCGCCAGCAGCCCGGGACACAGCCGATCCTACGAGCAGTACTTC. V gene TRBV5-1 combines with J gene TRBJ2-7, with D perhaps TRBD1 (6 bases). Germline CDR1 reads SGHRS; CDR2 reads YFSETQ. The CDR3 is 15 residues long. Trimming pared 4 bases from V and 1 base from J, leaving 15 bases between.

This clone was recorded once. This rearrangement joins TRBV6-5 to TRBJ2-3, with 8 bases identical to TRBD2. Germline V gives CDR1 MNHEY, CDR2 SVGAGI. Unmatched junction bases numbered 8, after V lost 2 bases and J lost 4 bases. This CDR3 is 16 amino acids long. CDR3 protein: CASSYRAGARADTQYF. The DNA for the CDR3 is TGTGCCAGCAGTTACCGAGCGGGAGCTAGAGCAGATACGCAGTATTTT.

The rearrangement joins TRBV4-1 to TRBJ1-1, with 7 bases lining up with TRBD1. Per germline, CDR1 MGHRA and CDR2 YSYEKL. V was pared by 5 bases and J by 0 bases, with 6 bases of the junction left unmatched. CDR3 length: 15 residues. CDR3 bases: TGCGCCAGCAGCGCGACAGGGTTCTTGAACACTGAAGCTTTCTTT. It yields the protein CASSATGFLNTEAFF.